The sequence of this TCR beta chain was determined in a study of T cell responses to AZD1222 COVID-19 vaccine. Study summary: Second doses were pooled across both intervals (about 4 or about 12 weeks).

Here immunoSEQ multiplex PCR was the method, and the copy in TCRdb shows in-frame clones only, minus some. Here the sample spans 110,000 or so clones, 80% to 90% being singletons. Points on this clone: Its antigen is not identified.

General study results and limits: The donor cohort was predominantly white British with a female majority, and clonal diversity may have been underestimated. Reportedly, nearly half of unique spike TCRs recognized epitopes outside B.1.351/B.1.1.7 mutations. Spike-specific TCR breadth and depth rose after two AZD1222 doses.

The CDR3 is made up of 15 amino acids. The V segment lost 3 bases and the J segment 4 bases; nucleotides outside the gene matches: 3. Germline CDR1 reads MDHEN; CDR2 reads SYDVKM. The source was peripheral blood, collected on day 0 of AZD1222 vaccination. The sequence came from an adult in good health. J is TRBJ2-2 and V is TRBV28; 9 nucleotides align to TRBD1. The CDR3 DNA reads TGTGCCAGCAGTTTGGACAGGGGTGCCACCGGGGAGCTGTTTTTT. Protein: CASSLDRGATGELFF.